Each of the 22 T cell receptor beta chains below was sequenced from the same sample in a study of blood T cells in healthy people across ages. For the second PCR, which ran for roughly 7 to 11 cycles, a sample-barcoded 5' primer and a J-beta primer mix were used. In TCRdb, the 5' RACE reads were re-called with MiXCR into one record per CDR3 protein. The sample carries about 1.8 million distinct CDR3 sequences, roughly 49% recorded once. The source material was blood. The origin of the receptors is a woman aged 40 to 49 in good health.

CDR3 region: CASSQEGTGTYGYTF. For the CDR3, the DNA is TGTGCCAGCAGCCAGGAGGGGACAGGGACCTATGGCTACACCTTC. The rearrangement links TRBV3-1 to TRBJ1-2, with 9 bases identical to TRBD1. The junction had 6 bases not matched to a gene; V was cut back by 3 bases and J by 4 bases. The germline V gene has CDR1 LGHDT and CDR2 YNNKEL (reference sequence). The CDR3 is 15 residues long.

The J gene is TRBJ2-1, the V gene TRBV6-4; 10 bases align to TRBD2. From germline, CDR1 is MRHNA and CDR2 SNTAGT. The CDR3 contains 14 residues. The V and J ends lost 5 bases and 8 bases, in that order; junction bases with no gene match: 6. The chain's CDR3 is CASSSAGGPDEQFF. The CDR3 DNA follows: TGTGCCAGCAGTTCAGCGGGGGGGCCAGATGAGCAGTTCTTC.

This clonotype showed up just a few times. The chain couples TRBV4-3 to TRBJ2-1, with 7 bases that match TRBD1. The CDR3 is 15 residues long. The germline gives CDR1 LGHNA, CDR2 YSLEER. V shed 1 base and J 8 bases; nucleotides not matched to a gene: 8. The CDR3 protein is CASSQGQGDGDEQFF. The DNA for the CDR3 is TGCGCCAGCAGCCAAGGGCAGGGGGACGGCGATGAGCAGTTCTTC.

The J gene is TRBJ1-4, the V gene TRBV2, with D perhaps matching TRBD1 (6 bases). Germline V gene lookup returns CDR1 SNHLY and CDR2 FYNNEI. The CDR3 loop spans 16 amino acids. Trimming took off 8 bases at V and 0 bases at J, with 16 bases between the two ends. The CDR3, as DNA: TGTGCCAGCGGACGGACAGAGCTCGCAACTAATGAAAAACTGTTTTTT. Amino acids: CASGRTELATNEKLFF.

This clonotype was counted between two and nine times. CDR3 DNA sequence: TGTGCCAGCAGCCTGGGCTCGGAGCCCCAGCATTTT. It is translated as CASSLGSEPQHF. The J gene is TRBJ1-5, the V gene TRBV5-6; D not resolved. The CDR3 spans 12 residues. Trimming left V 4 bases short and J 8 bases short, with 10 bases between. The germline V gene encodes CDR1 SGHDT and CDR2 YYEEEE.

This clonotype was observed a handful of times. V gene TRBV29-1 combines with J gene TRBJ1-1; perhaps TRBD1 as D (6 bases). Trimming left V 7 bases short and J 2 bases short, with 14 bases between. This CDR3 comprises 13 residues. CDR1 and CDR2 from the germline V gene are SQVTM and ANQGSEA. The CDR3 DNA is TGCAGCGGAGACGTAGGGGGTAACACTGAAGCTTTCTTT. Protein: CSGDVGGNTEAFF.

The V call is TRBV20-1, the J call TRBJ2-7; the D is unclear. CDR1 and CDR2 (germline): DFQATT, SNEGSKA (reference sequence). The CDR3 totals 17 residues. V was pared by 3 bases and J by 6 bases, with 27 bases between. In DNA, the CDR3 is TGCAGTGCTAGCCATTCCGGTATTAACCCCCGGGTTGGCGAGCAGTACTTC. It yields the protein CSASHSGINPRVGEQYF.

This clonotype appeared once. The V call is TRBV9, the J call TRBJ2-1; 10 bases are shared with TRBD2. The CDR3 is 15 amino acids. V shed 0 bases and J 6 bases; nucleotides not matched to a gene: 3. The germline gives CDR1 SGDLS, CDR2 YYNGEE. CDR3 DNA: TGTGCCAGCAGCGTAGTAATAGCGGGGGGCAATGAGCAGTTCTTC. Amino acid sequence: CASSVVIAGGNEQFF.

A few counts support this clonotype. The chain links TRBV6-2 or TRBV6-3 to TRBJ2-5, with TRBD1 as a possible D gene (6 bases). CDR3 length: 15 amino acids. Germline V gives CDR1 MNHEY, CDR2 SVGEGT. Trimming stripped 0 bases from V and 4 bases from J, with 12 bases between. The DNA for the CDR3 is TGTGCCAGCAGTTACTCGGGGGCGCGGGCAGAGACCCAGTACTTC. It codes for CASSYSGARAETQYF.

This sequence joins TRBV5-1 and TRBJ2-3; either TRBD1 or TRBD2 may fit D (6 bases each). V gave up 3 bases and J gave up 2 bases, with 31 bases separating them. Germline lookup yields CDR1 SGHRS and CDR2 YFSETQ. This CDR3 has 21 residues. As DNA, the CDR3 is TGCGCCAGCAGCTCGGACCCCGGGGGCAGGCACGCGTGGCATGTCACAGATACGCAGTATTTT. Translating gives CASSSDPGGRHAWHVTDTQYF.

The sample holds a few counts of this clonotype. The chain has TRBV7-2 and TRBJ2-7; TRBD2 might be the D (6 bases). The length of the CDR3 is 15 residues. From germline, CDR1 is SGHTA and CDR2 FQGNSA. V was cut by 5 bases and J by 2 bases, with 16 bases left in between. CDR3 sequence (DNA): TGTGCCAGCAGCCCAAGGACTATCGACACCTACGAGCAGTACTTC. This gives the protein CASSPRTIDTYEQYF.

V usage is TRBV7-9 and J usage is TRBJ1-2, with D tentatively TRBD1 (5 bases). V gave up 7 bases and J gave up 8 bases, with 14 bases separating them. The V gene's germline CDR1 is SEHNR and CDR2 FQNEAQ (reference sequence). This CDR3 comprises 12 residues. This CDR3 is CASNPREGGYTF. The CDR3, as DNA: TGTGCCAGCAACCCCAGGGAGGGGGGCTACACCTTC.

This clonotype occurred many times. The rearrangement joins TRBV7-2 to TRBJ2-5, with D possibly matching TRBD2 (5 bases). V lost 6 bases, J lost 5 bases, and 16 bases lay in between. The CDR3 has 14 residues. CDR1 is SGHTA, CDR2 FQGNSA, per germline. The CDR3 region is CASSFRLAGETQYF. In nucleotides, the CDR3 is TGTGCCAGCAGTTTCAGGCTAGCCGGGGAGACCCAGTACTTC.

The CDR3 region is CASSQERTVSYNEQFF. DNA of the CDR3: TGTGCCAGCAGCCAAGAACGGACAGTCTCCTACAATGAGCAGTTCTTC. The genes are TRBV4-2 and TRBJ2-1; D is perhaps TRBD1 (6 bases). Germline lookup yields CDR1 LGHNA and CDR2 YNFKEQ. Trimming took off 0 bases at V and 0 bases at J, with 9 bases between the two ends. The CDR3 has 16 amino acids.

The rearrangement joins TRBV6-5 to TRBJ1-2; D is possibly TRBD1 (6 bases). The CDR3 has 16 amino acids. The V gene lost 0 bases and the J gene lost 2 bases, with 13 bases spanning the gap. CDR1 and CDR2 (germline): MNHEY, SVGAGI. The CDR3 here is CASSYSGGGPNYGYTF. For the CDR3, the DNA is TGTGCCAGCAGTTACTCAGGGGGAGGGCCAAACTATGGCTACACCTTC.

This clonotype was recorded a few times. The chain employs TRBV11-3 and TRBJ2-7; tentatively, D is TRBD1 or TRBD2 (5 bases each). V gave up 1 base and J gave up 10 bases, with 20 bases separating them. The CDR3 sequence is 15 residues long. Per germline, CDR1 SGHNT and CDR2 YENEEA. The CDR3 here is CASSLGQSSVETQYF. CDR3 sequence (DNA): TGTGCCAGCAGCTTAGGACAGAGTAGCGTTGAGACTCAGTACTTC.

The gene calls are TRBV20-1 and TRBJ1-1; maybe TRBD1 (5 bases). The CDR3 loop spans 12 amino acids. From germline, CDR1 is DFQATT and CDR2 SNEGSKA (reference sequence). Trimming left V 5 bases short and J 12 bases short, with 19 bases between. CDR3 region: CSAPAQGLNTFF. The CDR3 bases are TGCAGTGCTCCCGCTCAGGGATTGAATACTTTCTTT.

As concerns this clonotype: A much larger clonotype is one base distant, so this may be a read error. CDR3 DNA sequence: TGTGCCAGCAGCTTGTCAGGGACAGTGTGGGAGACCCAGTTCTTC. Protein: CASSLSGTVWETQFF. The chain carries TRBV5-5 and TRBJ2-1, with 7 bases lining up with TRBD1. The CDR3 extends over 15 amino acids. V was clipped by 1 base and J by 13 bases; unmatched bases: 14. The germline V gene encodes CDR1 SGHKS and CDR2 YYEKEE (reference sequence).

About this clonotype: The junction differs from germline at one of its ends, possibly a read error. J is TRBJ2-1 and V is TRBV5-1, with D hard to call. Germline V CDR1 and CDR2: SGHRS, YFSETQ. The CDR3 totals 15 residues. CDR3 nucleotides: TGCACCAGCAGCTTGGTCGCGAAGTTGAACAATGAGCAGTTCTTC. Translation: CTSSLVAKLNNEQFF.

The chain recombines TRBV5-1 with TRBJ2-5; TRBD1 matches at 12 bases. In germline, CDR1 is SGHRS, CDR2 YFSETQ. The CDR3 is made up of 15 amino acids. V trimming: 4 bases; J trimming: 6 bases; junction bases outside the gene matches: 7. In DNA form, the CDR3 reads TGCGCCAGCAGCCACGGGACAGGGGGCGAAAAGACCCAGTACTTC. Amino acids: CASSHGTGGEKTQYF.

The J gene is TRBJ2-2, the V gene TRBV7-9, with 8 bases matching TRBD1. CDR1 is SEHNR and CDR2 is FQNEAQ in the germline V gene (reference sequence). The CDR3 totals 15 residues. Trimming took 5 bases from V and 4 from J; bases not matched to a gene: 6. CDR3 amino acids: CASSPGQVFTGELFF. Written as DNA, the CDR3 is TGTGCCAGCAGCCCGGGACAGGTATTCACCGGGGAGCTGTTTTTT.

The chain employs TRBV4-2 and TRBJ1-4, with TRBD1 matching over 9 bases. This CDR3 is 16 amino acids long. V shed 0 bases, J shed 5 bases, and the junction held 4 bases outside the gene matches. From germline, CDR1 is LGHNA and CDR2 YNFKEQ. CDR3 sequence: CASSQDWDRENEKLFF. The CDR3 region has the DNA TGTGCCAGCAGCCAAGATTGGGACAGGGAAAATGAAAAACTGTTTTTT.